The entry below describes one T cell receptor beta chain. Its specific antigen is unknown. There are no base qualities to consult, and no much larger clone falls within one base. RNA was extracted with the RNeasy kit and roughly 0.45 to 1 ug was reverse transcribed using random hexamers. TCR beta CDR3 regions were amplified with the immunoSEQ multiplex PCR assay covering 54 Vbeta and 13 Jbeta segments. To correct PCR amplification bias, a synthetic template baseline was used for both primer optimization and computational correction. On the study's bioinformatics: Reads were assigned to V, D and J genes according to IMGT and analyzed in immunoSEQ Analyzer, with only productive sequences retained. Clonality was computed as one minus Shannon entropy normalized by log2 of the number of productive unique sequences. For each patient and control, public and private clones were evaluated among the 100 most prevalent clones. A clone was defined as Susac-specific if it was absent from the healthy and MS cohorts, from approximately 980 published viral clones and from other ImmuneACCESS disease sequences. TCRdb reanalyzed the raw reads on its own, using fastp at Q25 for trimming and MiXCR for clone calling, and kept in-frame beta chains. Each record represents a unique CDR3 protein, reported with the most common genes and DNA among its rows. TCRdb, not the authors, supplied the V and J calls. Present in this sample are more than 130,000 distinct CDR3 sequences, nearly 95% of which were seen just once. Approximately 0.3% of the sample comes from the top ten.

Peripheral blood CD8+ and CD4+ T cells from healthy donors, Susac syndrome patients and multiple sclerosis patients were profiled using high-throughput TCR beta sequencing. Healthy donors were age- and sex-matched controls. Bulk CD8+ and CD4+ T cells were purified by magnetic negative isolation, while CD8+ TEMRA cells were enriched using FACS. Blood was drawn into EDTA tubes, processed within 24 hours, and PBMCs were isolated by density gradient centrifugation. PBMCs intended for TCR sequencing were frozen in liquid nitrogen and were later thawed in a 37 degrees C water bath. Purity of sorted or isolated CD4+, CD8+ and CD8+ TEMRA cells was at least 90%. The data stem from a study of CD8 T cells in Susac syndrome (dated by TCRdb to about 2019). Broadly, across the study: Whether CD8+ T cell activation and differentiation in Susac syndrome was antigen driven was tested using repertoire sequencing. Clonality of the CD8+ T cell repertoire was compared between roughly 13 healthy donors, approximately 14 Susac syndrome patients and fewer than 16 multiple sclerosis patients.

The CDR3 has 14 amino acids, counting the end cysteine and phenylalanine. The entry retains the CDR3 DNA only, 42 bases that are in frame from base 1. CDR1 SNHLY and CDR2 FYNNEI are derived from the germline V gene. Ends trimmed: V by 8 bases, J by 1 base; bases unmatched to a gene: 3. What the study reported, not specific to this receptor: The study acknowledged that relatively few individuals were included in the TCR sequencing and HLA analysis.

The V and J segments used are TRBV2 and TRBJ2-7, with TRBD2 identical over 12 junction bases. The sample consisted of CD8+ T cells from PBMCs. The sequence derives from a human donor in good health. The DNA sequence follows: TGTGCCAGCGTAGGGACTAGCGGGTCCTACGAGCAGTACTTC. Translated, this is CASVGTSGSYEQYF.